One T cell receptor (beta chain) is described in this entry. The data are from a study of technical replicates of blood from several donors. Clones were sequenced by immunoSEQ multiplex PCR, and TCRdb holds only the in-frame ones, with some missing. The data contain about 83,000 clones, roughly 94% of them singletons. This CDR3 is 12 amino acids long. Germline values: CDR1 MNHEY, CDR2 SMNVEV (reference sequence). The J gene is TRBJ1-1, the V gene TRBV27; no definite D call. The sample comprised T cells isolated from PBMCs. The clonotype originates from a human donor in good health. In DNA form, the CDR3 reads TGTGCGAGCCGGAGGGTAGGAACTGAAGCTTTCTTT. Translation gives CASRRVGTEAFF.